This T cell receptor (beta chain) was recovered during a study of T cells in Graves' hyperthyroidism and ophthalmopathy (dated by TCRdb to the late 2010s). For the wider study: Peripheral blood samples were taken at initial diagnosis, before any treatment was given. A discovery cohort of about a hundred patients, about 40 with Graves' ophthalmopathy and approximately 57 with stable Graves' hyperthyroidism, was used to find distinguishing TCR V-J signatures. Prospective prediction of ophthalmopathy was tested in an independent validation cohort of some 20 hyperthyroidism patients and 17 patients who later progressed to ophthalmopathy. The 100 or so discovery patients were divided at random into training and test sets in a 7:3 ratio. Thyroid tissue and blood T-cell repertoires from roughly 6 Graves' hyperthyroidism patients were also compared in the study. After sampling, hyperthyroidism patients received methimazole starting at 30 mg daily, and ophthalmopathy patients received high-dose intravenous methylprednisolone. TCR Vbeta CDR3 sequencing of 130 to 150 peripheral blood samples (more than 40 ophthalmopathy, under 80 hyperthyroidism and approximately 17 progressor patients) is reported in the paper. What the work shows at the level of the full study, not this receptor alone: No statistical method was used to set the sample size in advance, and investigators knew the group allocation. Most expanded thyroid clonotypes (frequency above 0.001) were also found in blood, which suggests that blood repertoires may mirror thyroid immune responses. In validation, the model predicted progression to ophthalmopathy a median of roughly 6.2 months before onset, with around 70% sensitivity and roughly 73% specificity. Ophthalmopathy was separated from stable hyperthyroidism by a 13 V-J signature model, with 85% to 90% sensitivity and approximately 81% specificity obtained in cross-validation and 80%/75% obtained in testing.

Trimming removed 5 bases from V and 10 bases from J; the gene matches leave 3 bases unexplained. Inclusive of the bounding cysteine and phenylalanine, the CDR3 is 14 residues long. This entry keeps only the CDR3 DNA: 42 bases, framed from base 1. TCR beta CDR3 regions were amplified from RNA transcripts. A first-round RT-PCR of the TCR CDR3 used the HTBI primer set with the Qiagen OneStep RT-PCR kit. A second multiplex PCR round built the libraries, followed by size selection and purification. Sequencing of the libraries was done on an Illumina HiSeq2000 using paired-end 100 bp reads. In the source study's methods: SOAPnuke was used to process the raw data, throwing out any read that contained adapters or uncalled bases, had a mean Phred below 15, or lacked an exact constant-primer or identifier match. High-quality paired reads were merged with COPE v1.2.5, and unique nucleotide sequences were defined as clonotypes. Clonotypes were aligned to IMGT TRBV, TRBD and TRBJ reference segments using MiTCR v1.1. Only V-J combinations with frequency above 0.0001, covering about 99% of repertoires, were analysed. A TCS score was defined as the ratio between F50 (clonal expansion) and ExV (chaos), using BLOSUM62-based TCRdist between CDR3 peptides within each V-J. Welch's t-statistics and random forest reduced several hundred V-J features to 10 to 15, which were used in a naive Bayes classifier (R e1071). Using fastp at Q25 and MiXCR, TCRdb reprocessed the public reads and kept productive beta chains. A single entry per CDR3 protein holds the most common genes and DNA from its merged rows. The V and J calls come from TCRdb's annotation, not from the publication. Here the sample has around 250,000 distinct CDR3 sequences; approximately 14% occur a single time. In total, the top ten clones hold less than 15% of the sample.

The hyperthyroidism patients were between 18 and 65 years old and newly diagnosed, with a disease duration of less than 2 months. Patients with uncontrolled infections, other autoimmune diseases, pregnancy or lactation were excluded. Diagnoses were established on the basis of clinical symptoms, serum thyroxine and TRAb, thyroid ultrasound, and orbital computed tomography. Blood from progressor patients was drawn when they were first diagnosed with hyperthyroidism, before any ophthalmopathy symptoms appeared. PBMCs were isolated from about 10 ml of fresh peripheral blood by Ficoll-Paque density gradient centrifugation. Patients classed as progressors first received a Graves' hyperthyroidism diagnosis and then went on to develop ophthalmopathy during follow-up. Total RNA was extracted using Trizol reagent, and RNA quality was assessed on an Agilent 2100 Bioanalyzer. In the case of this clonotype: Its target antigen remains unknown. No base qualities exist here, and no much larger clone lies one base off it.

The sequenced sample was blood. This chain joins TRBV12-3 or TRBV12-4 to TRBJ2-1, and TRBD2 matches 15 of the central bases. The TCR was taken from a woman aged 40 to 50 with Graves' hyperthyroidism that later progressed to Graves' ophthalmopathy. The CDR3 here reads CASSGGTSGREQFF. The bases are TGTGCCAGCAGTGGGGGGACTAGCGGGAGGGAGCAGTTCTTC.